Shown below are 27 T cell receptor beta chains from a single sample sequenced in a study of T cells after yellow fever vaccination. TCRdb passed the 5' RACE reads through MiXCR, listing each CDR3 protein once. The sample contains around 320,000 distinct CDR3 sequences, about 4.5% of which appear only once. The material was PBMCs, obtained 15 days after the yellow fever booster vaccination. Receptors originate from a man aged 18 to 30 who received the YFV17D yellow fever vaccine.

This clonotype came up a few times. The V and J genes are TRBV7-2 and TRBJ2-2; D not certain. The germline gives CDR1 SGHTA, CDR2 FQGNSA. The CDR3 loop spans 15 amino acids. V was trimmed by 1 base and J by 4 bases, leaving 10 bases between them. The CDR3 loop is CASSLDAQLTGELFF. CDR3 DNA: TGTGCCAGCAGCTTAGACGCCCAACTCACCGGGGAGCTGTTTTTT.

The rearrangement links TRBV4-1 to TRBJ1-1, with D unclear. V lost 3 bases, J lost 4 bases, and 6 bases lay in between. The CDR3 is 12 amino acids. Germline V gene sequence: CDR1 MGHRA, CDR2 YSYEKL. In DNA form, the CDR3 reads TGCGCCAGCAGCCAGTTGGGCACTGAAGCTTTCTTT. It yields the protein CASSQLGTEAFF.

V is TRBV5-1 and J is TRBJ2-7; 7 bases match TRBD2. The trim removed 4 bases at V and 2 bases at J, leaving 6 bases unmatched. Germline lookup yields CDR1 SGHRS and CDR2 YFSETQ. This CDR3 spans 14 amino acids. CDR3 DNA: TGCGCCAGCAGCAAATGGGAGGGAGCCTACGAGCAGTACTTC. Amino acid sequence: CASSKWEGAYEQYF.

In its sample, this clonotype was seen many times. The V gene is TRBV25-1, the J gene TRBJ2-4, with 7 bases that match TRBD2. Germline trimming cut 2 bases from V and 3 bases from J; bases unmatched to any gene: 7. The germline V gene encodes CDR1 MGHDK and CDR2 SYGVNS. This CDR3 comprises 16 residues. The chain's CDR3 is CASSEGEGRVKNIQYF. DNA of the CDR3: TGTGCCAGCAGTGAAGGGGAGGGGCGCGTCAAAAACATTCAGTACTTC.

At least ten counts were recorded for this clonotype. The V and J genes are TRBV11-3 and TRBJ2-1; 16 bases match TRBD2. Germline V gene data show CDR1 as SGHNT and CDR2 as YENEEA. Trimming at V came to 5 bases and at J to 6 bases, leaving 4 bases not matched to a gene. The CDR3 totals 16 residues. DNA of the CDR3: TGTGCCAGCAGCATCGGGACTAGCGGGGGGGCCAATGAGCAGTTCTTC. Translated, it gives CASSIGTSGGANEQFF.

The chain combines TRBV6-2 or TRBV6-3 with TRBJ2-7; no firm D call. Germline V gives CDR1 MNHEY, CDR2 SVGEGT. The CDR3 totals 16 residues. The ends were cut back, 0 bases at V and 1 base at J, with 13 bases in the middle. The CDR3 region has the DNA TGTGCCAGCAGTTACTCGATGACCAGTCAGTCCTACGAGCAGTACTTC. Translating gives CASSYSMTSQSYEQYF.

Ten or more counts support this clonotype. At one end the junction does not follow the germline gene, possibly because of a read error. The gene calls are TRBV9 and TRBJ2-5; D gene uncertain. Germline loops: CDR1 SGDLS, CDR2 YYNGEE. The CDR3 is 14 amino acids. CDR3 in DNA: TGTGCCAGCAGCCAGAGCCCTAATCAAGGGACCCAGTACTTC. This encodes CASSQSPNQGTQYF.

Of note for this clonotype: Given a much more abundant clone one base away, this may be a read error. The J gene is TRBJ2-3, the V gene TRBV12-3 or TRBV12-4; D perhaps matches TRBD1 (6 bases). CDR3 length: 15 residues. DNA for the CDR3: TGTGCCAGCAGCTCGACAGAGGGGGACACAGATACGAAGTATTTT. It encodes CASSSTEGDTDTKYF.

This clonotype was observed many times. The chain combines TRBV10-3 with TRBJ2-5; the match to TRBD1 covers 12 bases. Unmatched junction bases numbered 5, after V lost 4 bases and J lost 5 bases. Germline CDR1 and CDR2: ENHRY and SYGVKD. This CDR3 spans 15 amino acids. DNA for the CDR3: TGTGCCATCAGTGCGGGACAGGGGGCGAGGGAGACCCAGTACTTC. Protein sequence: CAISAGQGARETQYF.

This sequence joins TRBV5-1 and TRBJ1-1; 7 bases are a match to TRBD1. V shed 4 bases and J 3 bases; nucleotides not matched to a gene: 12. The germline V gene encodes CDR1 SGHRS and CDR2 YFSETQ. The CDR3 length is 16 residues. The CDR3 DNA sequence: TGCGCCAGCAGCCTATCCGGGACAGCTTTGTACACTGAAGCTTTCTTT. This gives the protein CASSLSGTALYTEAFF.

The V call is TRBV5-1, the J call TRBJ2-1; unclear D gene. The germline CDR1 and CDR2 sequences are SGHRS and YFSETQ. This CDR3 has 13 residues. V lost 4 bases, J lost 5 bases, and 10 bases lay in between. The CDR3 DNA follows: TGCGCCAGCAGCGAACAGCCGAACAATGAGCAGTTCTTC. It translates to CASSEQPNNEQFF.

V and J are TRBV27 and TRBJ2-7, with D unresolved. Germline-derived CDR1 and CDR2 are MNHEY and SMNVEV (reference sequence). This CDR3 has 15 amino acids. The V end was cut by 5 bases, the J end by 6 bases, with 20 bases between. CDR3 DNA sequence: TGTGCCAGCAGTCCCCATTGGACCTCCTTTGGCGAGCAGTACGTC. This translates into CASSPHWTSFGEQYV.

This clonotype came up a few times. V and J are TRBV4-1 and TRBJ1-2, with 8 bases fitting TRBD1. The V gene's germline CDR1 is MGHRA and CDR2 YSYEKL. V shed 1 base, J shed 8 bases, and the junction held 3 bases outside the gene matches. The CDR3 extends over 13 amino acids. Written as DNA, the CDR3 is TGCGCCAGCAGCCAAGGGACAGGGATCGGCTACACCTTC. It yields the protein CASSQGTGIGYTF.

J is TRBJ2-7 and V is TRBV18; 7 nucleotides match TRBD1. V shed 2 bases, J shed 2 bases, and the junction held 9 bases outside the gene matches. Germline V gene data show CDR1 as KGHSH and CDR2 as LQKENI. The CDR3 runs 16 residues. The CDR3 here is CASSPEARGTAYEQYF. The CDR3 DNA sequence: TGTGCCAGCTCACCAGAGGCCAGGGGGACCGCCTACGAGCAGTACTTC.

The chain carries TRBV7-2 and TRBJ1-5; no firm D call. The CDR3 totals 13 residues. From germline, CDR1 is SGHTA and CDR2 FQGNSA. V dropped 7 bases and J dropped 3 bases, with 10 bases sitting between them. The CDR3 region has the DNA TGTGCCAGCACCCCCTCCTCCAATCAGCCCCAGCATTTT. It translates to CASTPSSNQPQHF.

This clonotype was detected many times. The V and J genes are TRBV7-9 and TRBJ2-5; 10 bases match TRBD2. The germline CDR1 and CDR2 sequences are SEHNR and FQNEAQ (reference sequence). The CDR3 is made up of 15 amino acids. After removal of 7 bases from V and 0 bases from J, the junction contained 5 bases not matched to a gene. The CDR3 sequence: CASTWLAGDQETQYF. CDR3 nucleotides: TGTGCCAGCACCTGGCTAGCGGGGGACCAAGAGACCCAGTACTTC. Based on the CDR3 plus reference TRBV7-9 and TRBJ2-5, the full variable domain is DTGVSQNPRHKITKRGQNVTFRCDPISEHNRLYWYRQTLGQGPEFLTYFQNEAQLEKSRLLSDRFSAERPKGSFSTLEIQRTEQGDSAMYLCASTWLAGDQETQYFGPGTRLLVL.

This clonotype has ten or more counts. This chain links TRBV5-5 with TRBJ1-2; the D gene is possibly TRBD1 (6 bases). The CDR3 spans 16 residues. V lost 0 bases and J 4 bases, leaving 16 bases between the germline ends. Germline V gene data show CDR1 as SGHKS and CDR2 as YYEKEE (reference sequence). The CDR3 sequence is CASSLVGGGETYGYTF. Here the CDR3 DNA reads TGTGCCAGCAGCTTGGTCGGAGGGGGGGAGACCTATGGCTACACCTTC.

This clonotype has more than one count but fewer than ten. This chain uses TRBV4-3 with TRBJ2-1, with D unresolved. CDR1 and CDR2 from the germline V gene are LGHNA and YSLEER. This CDR3 region has 15 residues. Deletions cut 1 base from V and 5 bases from J, with 12 bases between. The CDR3 DNA is TGCGCCAGCAGCCAAGTGTCTACCGGAAACAATGAGCAGTTCTTC. Translation: CASSQVSTGNNEQFF.

The J gene is TRBJ2-7, the V gene TRBV7-2, with 9 bases fitting TRBD1. Trimming cost V 0 bases and J 3 bases; bases outside gene matches: 3. This CDR3 region has 15 residues. CDR1 SGHTA and CDR2 FQGNSA come from the germline V gene. CDR3 sequence: CASSLAWDRVYEQYF. In nucleotides, the CDR3 is TGTGCCAGCAGCTTAGCTTGGGACAGGGTCTACGAGCAGTACTTC. The variable domain in full, completed from reference TRBV7-2 and TRBJ2-7, reads GAGVSQSPSNKVTEKGKDVELRCDPISGHTALYWYRQSLGQGLEFLIYFQGNSAPDKSGLPSDRFSAERTGGSVSTLTIQRTQQEDSAVYLCASSLAWDRVYEQYFGPGTRLTVT.

This clonotype has at least ten counts. This sequence joins TRBV5-1 and TRBJ2-1, with 7 bases aligning to TRBD1. The CDR3 has 14 amino acids. Trimming at V came to 0 bases and at J to 5 bases, leaving 2 bases not matched to a gene. Germline V gene data show CDR1 as SGHRS and CDR2 as YFSETQ. The CDR3 is CASSLGGQDNEQFF. The CDR3 coding sequence is TGCGCCAGCAGCTTGGGCGGACAGGACAATGAGCAGTTCTTC. Combining the CDR3 with reference TRBV5-1 and TRBJ2-1 gives the whole variable domain KAGVTQTPRYLIKTRGQQVTLSCSPISGHRSVSWYQQTPGQGLQFLFEYFSETQRNKGNFPGRFSGRQFSNSRSEMNVSTLELGDSALYLCASSLGGQDNEQFFGPGTRLTVL.

The table lists this clonotype with a few counts. This sequence joins TRBV7-8 and TRBJ1-1, with D possibly being TRBD1 (5 bases). The V end was cut by 4 bases, the J end by 2 bases, with 11 bases between. The CDR3 totals 14 residues. Germline V gene data show CDR1 as SGHVS and CDR2 as FQNEAQ. The CDR3 nucleotides read TGTGCCAGCAGCTCCGACAGCCATAACACTGAAGCTTTCTTT. Protein sequence: CASSSDSHNTEAFF.

This clonotype appeared many times. The V and J genes are TRBV6-1 and TRBJ2-1; D unresolved. CDR1 and CDR2 from the germline V gene are MNHNS and SASEGT. The CDR3 covers 14 residues. Trimming removed 2 bases at V and 3 bases at J, with 8 bases between. The DNA for the CDR3 is TGTGCCAGCAGTGAAACTGACATCTACAATGAGCAGTTCTTC. This encodes CASSETDIYNEQFF.

The chain carries TRBV20-1 and TRBJ2-1; 15 bases fit TRBD2. The germline V gene encodes CDR1 DFQATT and CDR2 SNEGSKA (reference sequence). The V and J ends lost 3 bases and 4 bases, in that order; junction bases with no gene match: 1. The CDR3 loop spans 15 amino acids. CDR3 sequence (DNA): TGCAGTGCTAGGGGACTAGCGGGGGGATACAATGAGCAGTTCTTC. This encodes CSARGLAGGYNEQFF.

The rearrangement links TRBV4-1 to TRBJ2-1; no clear D gene. Per the germline V gene, CDR1 is MGHRA and CDR2 is YSYEKL. This CDR3 spans 12 amino acids. Trimming shortened V by 0 bases and J by 10 bases, and 7 bases separated the two germline ends. CDR3 in amino acids: CASSQEGREQFF. CDR3 coding DNA: TGCGCCAGCAGCCAAGAAGGCAGGGAGCAGTTCTTC.

This clonotype was seen at least ten times. The rearrangement links TRBV20-1 to TRBJ1-5; D may be TRBD1 (5 bases). The germline V gene encodes CDR1 DFQATT and CDR2 SNEGSKA (reference sequence). The length of the CDR3 is 14 residues. V gave up 6 bases and J gave up 3 bases, with 15 bases separating them. This CDR3 reads CSAPGTQFNQPQHF. In DNA form, the CDR3 reads TGCAGTGCCCCTGGGACGCAGTTCAATCAGCCCCAGCATTTT.

The table lists this clonotype with a few counts. The chain recombines TRBV18 with TRBJ2-7; 8 bases match TRBD1. The CDR3 extends over 15 amino acids. V lost 3 bases and J lost 0; bases outside the gene matches: 4. Germline assignment: CDR1 KGHSH and CDR2 LQKENI. Here the CDR3 reads CASSPGQESSYEQYV. CDR3 sequence (DNA): TGTGCCAGCTCACCGGGACAGGAGAGCTCCTACGAGCAGTACGTC.

This clonotype was recorded at least ten times. This rearrangement joins TRBV20-1 to TRBJ2-2, with D perhaps being TRBD1 or TRBD2 (6 bases each). The CDR3 totals 15 residues. V was pared by 3 bases and J by 0 bases, with 11 bases between. Germline V gene sequence: CDR1 DFQATT, CDR2 SNEGSKA (reference sequence). The DNA of the CDR3 is TGCAGTGCTAGCCGGGGGCTAACGAACACCGGGGAGCTGTTTTTT. It yields the protein CSASRGLTNTGELFF.